This T cell receptor beta chain came from a study of beta chain features in type 1 diabetes. One heparinised draw of blood, averaging around 100 mL, came from each donor. Expressed TCRB transcripts were sequenced, since all the RNA that had been isolated was reverse transcribed. Sequencing was performed with immunoSEQ multiplex PCR; in TCRdb, only in-frame clones are kept and a portion is missing. The sample contains roughly 450,000 clones, about an eighth of which appear only once. Germline trimming cut 6 bases from V and 6 bases from J; bases unmatched to any gene: 10. Germline V gene lookup returns CDR1 MNHEY and CDR2 SMNVEV (reference sequence). The CDR3 contains 15 residues.

Sequencing input: naive CD4+ T cells from blood. The rearrangement links TRBV27 to TRBJ2-7, with TRBD2 matching over 11 bases. This TCR was sampled from a woman between 18 and 29 years old in good health. DNA of the CDR3: TGTGCCAGCAGAATAGCGGGAGGGGGATTTCGCGAGCAGTACTTC. Encoded protein: CASRIAGGGFREQYF.